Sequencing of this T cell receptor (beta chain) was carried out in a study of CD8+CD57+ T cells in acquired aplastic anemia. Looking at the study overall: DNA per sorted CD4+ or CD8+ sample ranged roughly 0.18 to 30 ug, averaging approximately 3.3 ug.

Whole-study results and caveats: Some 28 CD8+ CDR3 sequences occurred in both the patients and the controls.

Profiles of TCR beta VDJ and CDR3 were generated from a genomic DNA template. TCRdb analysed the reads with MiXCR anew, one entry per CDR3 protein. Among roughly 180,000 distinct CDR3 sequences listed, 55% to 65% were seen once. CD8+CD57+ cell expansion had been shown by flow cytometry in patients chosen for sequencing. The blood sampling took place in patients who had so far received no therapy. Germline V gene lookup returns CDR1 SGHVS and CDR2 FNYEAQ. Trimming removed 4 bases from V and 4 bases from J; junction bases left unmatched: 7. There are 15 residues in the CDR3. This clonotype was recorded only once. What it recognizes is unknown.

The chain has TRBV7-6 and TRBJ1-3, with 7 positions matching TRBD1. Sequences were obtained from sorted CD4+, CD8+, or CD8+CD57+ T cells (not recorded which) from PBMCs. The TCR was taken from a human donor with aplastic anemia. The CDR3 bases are TGTGCCAGCAGCTCCATGACAGGGTCAGGAAACACCATATATTTT. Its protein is CASSSMTGSGNTIYF. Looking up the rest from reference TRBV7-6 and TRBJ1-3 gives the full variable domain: GAGVSQSPRYKVTKRGQDVALRCDPISGHVSLYWYRQALGQGPEFLTYFNYEAQQDKSGLPNDRFSAERPEGSISTLTIQRTEQRDSAMYRCASSSMTGSGNTIYFGEGSWLTVV.